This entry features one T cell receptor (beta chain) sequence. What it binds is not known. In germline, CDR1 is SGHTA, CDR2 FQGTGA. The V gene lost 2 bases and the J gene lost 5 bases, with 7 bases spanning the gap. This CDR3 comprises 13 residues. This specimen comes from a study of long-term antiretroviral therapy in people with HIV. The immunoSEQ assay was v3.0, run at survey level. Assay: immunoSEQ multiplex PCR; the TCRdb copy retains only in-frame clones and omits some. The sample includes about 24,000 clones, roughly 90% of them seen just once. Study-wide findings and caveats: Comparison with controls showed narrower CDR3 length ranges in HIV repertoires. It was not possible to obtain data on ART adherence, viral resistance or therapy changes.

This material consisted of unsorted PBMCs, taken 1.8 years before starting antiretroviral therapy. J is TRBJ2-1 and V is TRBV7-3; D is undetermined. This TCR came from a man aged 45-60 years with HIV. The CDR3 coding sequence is TGTGCCAGCAGCTTAGGCGCTAACAATGAGCAGTTCTTC. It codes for CASSLGANNEQFF. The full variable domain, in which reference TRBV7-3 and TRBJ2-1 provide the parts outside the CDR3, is GAGVSQTPSNKVTEKGKYVELRCDPISGHTALYWYRQSLGQGPEFLIYFQGTGAADDSGLPNDRFFAVRPEGSVSTLKIQRTERGDSAVYLCASSLGANNEQFFGPGTRLTVL.